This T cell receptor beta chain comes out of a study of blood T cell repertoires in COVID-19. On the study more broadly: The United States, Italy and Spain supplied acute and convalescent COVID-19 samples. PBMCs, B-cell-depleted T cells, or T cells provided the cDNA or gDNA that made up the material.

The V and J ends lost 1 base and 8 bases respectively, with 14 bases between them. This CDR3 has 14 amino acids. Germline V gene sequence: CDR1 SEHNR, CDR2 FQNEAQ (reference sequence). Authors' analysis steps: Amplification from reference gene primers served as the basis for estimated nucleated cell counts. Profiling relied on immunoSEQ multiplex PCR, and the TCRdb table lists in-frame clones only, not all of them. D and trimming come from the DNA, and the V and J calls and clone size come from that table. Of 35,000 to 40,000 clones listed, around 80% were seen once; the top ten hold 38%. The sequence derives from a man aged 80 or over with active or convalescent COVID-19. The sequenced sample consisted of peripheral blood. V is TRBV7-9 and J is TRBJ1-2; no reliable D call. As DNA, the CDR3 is TGTGCCAGCAGCTTAGGGCAGATTGGCTTGGGCTACACCTTC. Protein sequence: CASSLGQIGLGYTF.